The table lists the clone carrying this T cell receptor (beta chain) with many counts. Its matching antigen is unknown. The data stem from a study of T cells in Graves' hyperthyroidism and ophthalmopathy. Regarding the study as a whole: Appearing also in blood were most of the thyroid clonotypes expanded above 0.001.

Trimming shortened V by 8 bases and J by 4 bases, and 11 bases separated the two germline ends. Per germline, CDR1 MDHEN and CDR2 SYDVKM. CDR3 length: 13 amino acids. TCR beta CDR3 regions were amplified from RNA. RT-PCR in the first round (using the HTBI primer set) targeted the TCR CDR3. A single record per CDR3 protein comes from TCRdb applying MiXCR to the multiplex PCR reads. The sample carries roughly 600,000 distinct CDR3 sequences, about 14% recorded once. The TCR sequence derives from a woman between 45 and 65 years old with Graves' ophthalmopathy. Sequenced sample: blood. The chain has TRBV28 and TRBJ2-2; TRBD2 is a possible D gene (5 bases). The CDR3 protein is CASGGLVTGELFF. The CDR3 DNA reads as TGTGCCAGCGGCGGGCTAGTCACCGGGGAGCTGTTTTTT.